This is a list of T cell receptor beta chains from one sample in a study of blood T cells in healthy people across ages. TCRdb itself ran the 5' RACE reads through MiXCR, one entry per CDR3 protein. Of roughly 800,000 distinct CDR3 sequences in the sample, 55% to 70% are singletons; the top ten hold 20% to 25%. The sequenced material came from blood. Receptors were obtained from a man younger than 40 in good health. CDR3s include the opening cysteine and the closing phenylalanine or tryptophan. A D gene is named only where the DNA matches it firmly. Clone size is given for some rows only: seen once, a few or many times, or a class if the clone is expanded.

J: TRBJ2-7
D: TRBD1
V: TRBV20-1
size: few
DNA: TGCAGTTCTACCTCCGGGACAGGCGATTACGAGCAGTACTTC
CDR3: CSSTSGTGDYEQYF

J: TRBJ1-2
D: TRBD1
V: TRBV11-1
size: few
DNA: TGTGCCAGCAGCCCGACCGGGACAGGGGATGGCTACACCTTC
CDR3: CASSPTGTGDGYTF

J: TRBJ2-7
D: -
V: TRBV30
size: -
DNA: TGTGCCTGGAGTGTAGCGGCCTACGAGCAGTACTTC
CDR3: CAWSVAAYEQYF

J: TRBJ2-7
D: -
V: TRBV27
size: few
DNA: TGTGCCAGCAGTCACAGCTCAGGGTACGAGCAGTACTTC
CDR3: CASSHSSGYEQYF

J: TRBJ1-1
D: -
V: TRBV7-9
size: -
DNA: TGTGCCAGCAGCCCCACCCGAGGGAGGAACACTGAAGCTTTCTTT
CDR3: CASSPTRGRNTEAFF

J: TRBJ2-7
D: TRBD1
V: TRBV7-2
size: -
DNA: TGTGCCAGCAGACTAAAGGGGGCCCAGTACTTC
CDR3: CASRLKGAQYF

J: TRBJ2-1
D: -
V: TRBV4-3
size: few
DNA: TGCGCCAGCAGCCAAGTTCCGATCAGCTCCTACAATGAGCAGTTCTTC
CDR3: CASSQVPISSYNEQFF

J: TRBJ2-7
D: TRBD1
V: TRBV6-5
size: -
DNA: TGTGCCAGCAGTTTCCCCGGGACAGGGGAATGGTACGAGCAGTACTTC
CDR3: CASSFPGTGEWYEQYF

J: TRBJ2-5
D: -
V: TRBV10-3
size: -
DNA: TGTGCCATCAGTGGGGCGACACGGCAGATGGAGACCCAGTACTTC
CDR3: CAISGATRQMETQYF

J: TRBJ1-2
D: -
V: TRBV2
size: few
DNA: TGTGCCAGCACCCTTGACGGGGGGAGCTATGGCTACACCTTC
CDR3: CASTLDGGSYGYTF

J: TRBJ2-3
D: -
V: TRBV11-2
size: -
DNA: TGTGCCAGCAGCTTACTATTTAATACGCAGTATTTT
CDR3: CASSLLFNTQYF

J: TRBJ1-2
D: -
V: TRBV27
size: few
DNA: TGTGCCAGCCAACCACTGAAAAAGGGGGTCGTGGATAACTATGGCTACACCTTC
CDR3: CASQPLKKGVVDNYGYTF

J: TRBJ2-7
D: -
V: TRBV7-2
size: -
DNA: TGTGCCAGCAGCGTAGCTACCCCCCATGAGCAGTACTTC
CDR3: CASSVATPHEQYF

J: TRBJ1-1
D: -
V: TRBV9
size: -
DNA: TGTGCCAGCAGCGTCTCGGCAGGGCTTTTCATGAACACTGAAGCTTTCTTT
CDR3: CASSVSAGLFMNTEAFF

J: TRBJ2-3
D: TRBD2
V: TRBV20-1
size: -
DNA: TGCAGTGCTGGACCTAGCGGGACAGTCAGGGATACGCAGTATTTT
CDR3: CSAGPSGTVRDTQYF

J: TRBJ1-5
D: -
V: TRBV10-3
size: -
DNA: TGTGCCATCAGTGAGGCCAGGGGCGATCAGCCCCAGCATTTT
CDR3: CAISEARGDQPQHF

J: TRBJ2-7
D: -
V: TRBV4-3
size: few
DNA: TGCGCCAGCAGCCCCCGCCGGGGGTCATACGAGCAGTACTTC
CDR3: CASSPRRGSYEQYF

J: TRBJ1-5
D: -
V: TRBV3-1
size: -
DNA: TGTGCCAGCAGCCTACAAATCGGGGGCAGGGGACGGGGGCAGCCCCAGCATTTT
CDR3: CASSLQIGGRGRGQPQHF

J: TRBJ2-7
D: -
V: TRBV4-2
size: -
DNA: TGTGCCAGCAGCCAAGATTCCGATCGCCGGGGTAGAAACGAGCAGTACTTC
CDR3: CASSQDSDRRGRNEQYF

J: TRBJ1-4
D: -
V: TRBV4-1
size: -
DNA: TGCGCCAGCAGCCAAGATATTTTGGGTGAAAAACTGTTTTTT
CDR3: CASSQDILGEKLFF

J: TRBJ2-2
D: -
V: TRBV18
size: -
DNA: TGTGCCAGCTCCCTTAACGAATCACCCAACACCGGGGAGCTGTTTTTT
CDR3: CASSLNESPNTGELFF

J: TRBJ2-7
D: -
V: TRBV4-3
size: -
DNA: TGCGCCAGCAGCCATACAGAGGCCCCGCGTAACGAGCAGTACTTC
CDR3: CASSHTEAPRNEQYF

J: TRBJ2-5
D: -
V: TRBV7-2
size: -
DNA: TGTGCCAGCAGCTTAGTGACCGCCCCGGGAGCGACCCAGTACTTC
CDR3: CASSLVTAPGATQYF

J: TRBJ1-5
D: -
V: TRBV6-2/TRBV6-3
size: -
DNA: TGTGCCAGCAGTAGGGACTTCAATCAGCCCCAGCATTTT
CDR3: CASSRDFNQPQHF

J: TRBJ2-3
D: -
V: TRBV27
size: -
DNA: TGTGCCAGCAGTTTACTAGTGGGCGCAGATACGCAGTATTTT
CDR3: CASSLLVGADTQYF

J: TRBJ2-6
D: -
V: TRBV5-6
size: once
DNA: TGTGCCAGCAGCTTGCCCGGAGGGGCTGGGGCCAACGTCCTGACTTTC
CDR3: CASSLPGGAGANVLTF

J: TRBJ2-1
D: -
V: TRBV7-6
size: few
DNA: TGTGCCAGCAGCAGGGAAAATGAGCAGTTCTTC
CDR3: CASSRENEQFF

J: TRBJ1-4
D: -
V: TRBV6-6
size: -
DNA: TGTGCCAGCAGTTACGGGTCAACTAATGAAAAACTGTTTTTT
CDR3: CASSYGSTNEKLFF

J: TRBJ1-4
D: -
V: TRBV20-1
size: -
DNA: TGCAGCATTACCAGAAGTAATGAAAAACTGTTTTTT
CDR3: CSITRSNEKLFF

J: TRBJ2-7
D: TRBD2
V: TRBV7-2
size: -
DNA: TGTGCCAGCAGCTTAGGGGGACTAGCGTCCTCCTACGAGCAGTACTTC
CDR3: CASSLGGLASSYEQYF